This T cell receptor beta chain was observed in a study of CD8 T cells in ankylosing spondylitis. The TCR beta libraries were generated through quantitative 5'-RACE incorporating molecular barcodes. Using its own MiXCR run on the 5' RACE reads, TCRdb lists one record per CDR3 protein. Of 250,000 to 300,000 distinct CDR3 sequences in the sample, about 20% were seen once. The table lists this clonotype with a few counts. The antigen remains undetermined. Findings and caveats of the study: It was reported that disease-linked clones were significantly enriched in matched ankylosing spondylitis synovial fluid.

The germline gives CDR1 SGHTA, CDR2 FQGNSA. The length of the CDR3 is 16 residues. V shed 0 bases and J shed 3 bases, with 14 bases lying between them. The sample was blood, either unsorted or a sorted T cell fraction (not recorded which). The clonotype was recovered from a male donor with ankylosing spondylitis or in good health (not recorded which). The chain combines TRBV7-2 with TRBJ1-2, with D maybe TRBD1 (6 bases). Here the CDR3 reads CASSLAGGPWHYGYTF. The CDR3 DNA reads TGTGCCAGCAGCTTAGCGGGGGGCCCTTGGCACTATGGCTACACCTTC. Based on the CDR3 plus reference TRBV7-2 and TRBJ1-2, the full variable domain is GAGVSQSPSNKVTEKGKDVELRCDPISGHTALYWYRQSLGQGLEFLIYFQGNSAPDKSGLPSDRFSAERTGGSVSTLTIQRTQQEDSAVYLCASSLAGGPWHYGYTFGSGTRLTVV.